This TCR beta chain was identified in a study of blood T cells in healthy people across ages. Study findings and constraints: Aged donors had fewer naive CD4+ cells and lower diversity than long-lived donors.

For the second PCR, which ran for roughly 7 to 11 cycles, a sample-barcoded 5' primer and a J-beta primer mix were used. Each single sample gave us at least 2.5 million CDR3-containing paired-end reads. TCRdb recomputed calls from the 5' RACE reads with MiXCR, one row per CDR3 protein. Of approximately 940,000 distinct CDR3 sequences detected, roughly 52% appear once; the ten largest clones hold 10% to 15%. Details on this clonotype: Its cognate antigen is unknown.

This CDR3 is 14 amino acids long. V dropped 5 bases and J dropped 6 bases, with 13 bases sitting between them. This receptor was taken from a man aged 30 to 45 in good health. The rearrangement uses TRBV12-3 or TRBV12-4 and TRBJ2-2; unclear D gene. What was sequenced was blood. In nucleotides, the CDR3 is TGTGCCAGCAGTGTAGTGATGTGGGCCGGGGAGCTGTTTTTT. This gives the protein CASSVVMWAGELFF.